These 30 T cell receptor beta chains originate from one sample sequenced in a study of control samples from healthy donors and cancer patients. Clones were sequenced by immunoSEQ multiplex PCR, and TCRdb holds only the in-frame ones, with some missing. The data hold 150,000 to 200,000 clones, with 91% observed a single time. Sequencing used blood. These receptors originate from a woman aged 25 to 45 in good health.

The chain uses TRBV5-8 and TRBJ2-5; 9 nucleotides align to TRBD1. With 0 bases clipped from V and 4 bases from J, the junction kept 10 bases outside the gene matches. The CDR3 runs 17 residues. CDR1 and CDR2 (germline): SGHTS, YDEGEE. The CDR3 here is CASSLEGTGKRGETQYF. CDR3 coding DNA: TGTGCCAGCAGCTTGGAGGGGACAGGGAAGCGGGGAGAGACCCAGTACTTC.

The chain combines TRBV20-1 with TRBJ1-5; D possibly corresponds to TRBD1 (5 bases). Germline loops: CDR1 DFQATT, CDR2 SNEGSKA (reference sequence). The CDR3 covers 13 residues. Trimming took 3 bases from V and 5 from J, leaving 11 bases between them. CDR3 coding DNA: TGCAGTGCTAGTGGGGACTCCGATCAGCCCCAGCATTTT. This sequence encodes CSASGDSDQPQHF.

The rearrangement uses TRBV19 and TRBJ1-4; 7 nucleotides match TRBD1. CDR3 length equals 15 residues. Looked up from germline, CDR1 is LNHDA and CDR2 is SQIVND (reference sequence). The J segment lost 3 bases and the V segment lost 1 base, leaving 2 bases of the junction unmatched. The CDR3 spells CASSIAGTANEKLFF. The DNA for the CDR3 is TGTGCCAGTAGTATAGCCGGGACAGCTAATGAAAAACTGTTTTTT. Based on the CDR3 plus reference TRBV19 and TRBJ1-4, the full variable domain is DGGITQSPKYLFRKEGQNVTLSCEQNLNHDAMYWYRQDPGQGLRLIYYSQIVNDFQKGDIAEGYSVSREKKESFPLTVTSAQKNPTAFYLCASSIAGTANEKLFFGSGTQLSVL.

The CDR3 protein is CASSPPSGSTEAFF. Here the CDR3 DNA reads TGTGCCAGCTCACCACCGTCGGGGAGCACTGAAGCTTTCTTT. The V call is TRBV18, the J call TRBJ1-1, with D unclear. The CDR3 spans 14 residues. The V and J ends lost 0 bases and 4 bases respectively, with 9 bases between them. The V gene's germline CDR1 is KGHSH and CDR2 LQKENI.

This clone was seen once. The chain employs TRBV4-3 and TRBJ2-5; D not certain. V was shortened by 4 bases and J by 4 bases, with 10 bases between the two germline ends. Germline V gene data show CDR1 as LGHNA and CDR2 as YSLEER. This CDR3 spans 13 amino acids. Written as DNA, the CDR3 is TGCGCCAGCAGCCGCCTGACCGGAGAGACCCAGTACTTC. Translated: CASSRLTGETQYF.

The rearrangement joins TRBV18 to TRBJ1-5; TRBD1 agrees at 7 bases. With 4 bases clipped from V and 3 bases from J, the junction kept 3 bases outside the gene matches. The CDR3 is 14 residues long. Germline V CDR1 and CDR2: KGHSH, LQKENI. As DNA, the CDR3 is TGTGCCAGCTCACTGGGACAGCCCAATCAGCCCCAGCATTTT. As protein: CASSLGQPNQPQHF.

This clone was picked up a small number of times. The CDR3 sequence: CATSPTRRQMNTEAFF. The CDR3 DNA reads as TGTGCCACCAGTCCCACTCGAAGACAGATGAACACTGAAGCTTTCTTT. The chain is built from TRBV24-1 and TRBJ1-1, with a tentative D call TRBD1 (5 bases). The germline V gene has CDR1 KGHDR and CDR2 SFDVKD. Trimming left V 6 bases short and J 0 bases short, with 16 bases between. The CDR3 contains 16 residues.

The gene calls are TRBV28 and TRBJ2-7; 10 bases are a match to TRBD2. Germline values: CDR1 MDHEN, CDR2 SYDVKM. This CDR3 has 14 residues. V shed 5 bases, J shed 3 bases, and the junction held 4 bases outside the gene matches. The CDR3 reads CASSSGTSDYEQYF. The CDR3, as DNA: TGTGCCAGCAGTAGCGGGACTAGCGACTACGAGCAGTACTTC.

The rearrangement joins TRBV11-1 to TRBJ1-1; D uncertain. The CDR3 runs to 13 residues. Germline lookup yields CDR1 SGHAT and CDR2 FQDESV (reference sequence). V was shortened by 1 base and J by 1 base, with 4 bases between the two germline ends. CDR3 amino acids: CASSLGANTEAFF. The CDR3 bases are TGTGCCAGCAGCTTAGGAGCGAACACTGAAGCTTTCTTT.

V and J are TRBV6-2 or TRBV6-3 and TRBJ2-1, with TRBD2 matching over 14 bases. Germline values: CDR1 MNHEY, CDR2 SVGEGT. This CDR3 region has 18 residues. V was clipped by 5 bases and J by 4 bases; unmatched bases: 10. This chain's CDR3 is CASSALPGLAGAYNEQFF. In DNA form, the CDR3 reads TGTGCCAGCAGTGCACTCCCGGGACTAGCGGGAGCGTACAATGAGCAGTTCTTC.

The CDR3 reads CASRERGNEQFF. DNA of the CDR3: TGTGCCAGCAGAGAAAGGGGGAATGAGCAGTTCTTC. V gene TRBV3-1 (or the pseudogene TRBV3-2) combines with J gene TRBJ2-1; maybe TRBD1 (6 bases). The germline CDR1 and CDR2 sequences are LGHDT and YNNKEL (reference sequence). V dropped 6 bases and J dropped 7 bases, with 10 bases sitting between them. This CDR3 has 12 residues.

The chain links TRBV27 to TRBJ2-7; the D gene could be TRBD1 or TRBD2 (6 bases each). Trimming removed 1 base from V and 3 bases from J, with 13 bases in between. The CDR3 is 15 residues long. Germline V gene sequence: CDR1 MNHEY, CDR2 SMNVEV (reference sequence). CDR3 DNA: TGTGCCAGCAGTTTATATTTAGGGGGACTCTACGAGCAGTACTTC. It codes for CASSLYLGGLYEQYF.

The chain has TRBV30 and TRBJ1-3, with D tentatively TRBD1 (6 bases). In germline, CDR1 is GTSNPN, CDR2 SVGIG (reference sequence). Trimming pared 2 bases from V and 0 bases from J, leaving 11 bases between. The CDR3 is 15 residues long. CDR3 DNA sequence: TGTGCCTGGAGTCCGGGGACATACTCTGGAAACACCATATATTTT. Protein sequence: CAWSPGTYSGNTIYF.

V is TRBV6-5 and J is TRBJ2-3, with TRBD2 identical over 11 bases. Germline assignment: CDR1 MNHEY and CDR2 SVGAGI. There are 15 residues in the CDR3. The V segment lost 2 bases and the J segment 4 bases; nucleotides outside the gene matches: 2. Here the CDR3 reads CASSYGTSGSDTQYF. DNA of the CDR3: TGTGCCAGCAGTTACGGGACTAGCGGATCAGATACGCAGTATTTT.

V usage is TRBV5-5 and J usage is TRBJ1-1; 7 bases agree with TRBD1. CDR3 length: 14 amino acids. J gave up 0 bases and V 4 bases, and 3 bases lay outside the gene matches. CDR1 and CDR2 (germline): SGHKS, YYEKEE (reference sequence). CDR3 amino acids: CASSLDRMNTEAFF. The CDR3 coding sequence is TGTGCCAGCAGCCTGGACAGGATGAACACTGAAGCTTTCTTT. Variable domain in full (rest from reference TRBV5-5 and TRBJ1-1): DAGVTQSPTHLIKTRGQQVTLRCSPISGHKSVSWYQQVLGQGPQFIFQYYEKEERGRGNFPDRFSARQFPNYSSELNVNALLLGDSALYLCASSLDRMNTEAFFGQGTRLTVV.

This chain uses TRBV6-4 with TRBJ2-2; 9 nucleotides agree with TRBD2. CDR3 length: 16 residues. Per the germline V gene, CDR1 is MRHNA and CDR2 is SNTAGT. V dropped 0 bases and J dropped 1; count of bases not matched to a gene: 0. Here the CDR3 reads CASSDSTSGNTGELFF. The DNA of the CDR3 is TGTGCCAGCAGTGACTCGACTAGCGGGAACACCGGGGAGCTGTTTTTT.

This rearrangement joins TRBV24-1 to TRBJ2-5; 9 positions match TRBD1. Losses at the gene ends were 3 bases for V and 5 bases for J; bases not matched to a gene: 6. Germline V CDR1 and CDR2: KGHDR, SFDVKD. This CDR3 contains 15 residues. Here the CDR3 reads CATSDPGQGIETQYF. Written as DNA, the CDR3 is TGTGCCACCAGTGATCCGGGACAGGGTATCGAGACCCAGTACTTC.

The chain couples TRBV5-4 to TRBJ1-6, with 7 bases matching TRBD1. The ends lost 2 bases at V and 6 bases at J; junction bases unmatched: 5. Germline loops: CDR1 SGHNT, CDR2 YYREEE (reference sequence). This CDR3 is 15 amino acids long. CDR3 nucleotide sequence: TGTGCCAGCAGCTTTTCGACAGGGATTAATTCACCCCTCCACTTT. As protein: CASSFSTGINSPLHF.

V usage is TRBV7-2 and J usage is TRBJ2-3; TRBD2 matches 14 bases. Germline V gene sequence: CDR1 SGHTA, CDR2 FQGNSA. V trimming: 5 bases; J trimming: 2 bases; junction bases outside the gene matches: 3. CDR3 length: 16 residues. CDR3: CASSPGLAGVTDTQYF. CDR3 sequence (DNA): TGTGCCAGCAGCCCGGGACTAGCGGGGGTCACAGATACGCAGTATTTT.

The chain's CDR3 is CASSLGWAPNTDTQYF. CDR3 DNA sequence: TGTGCCAGCAGCTTGGGCTGGGCCCCGAACACAGATACGCAGTATTTT. The chain recombines TRBV5-5 with TRBJ2-3; D is unclear. CDR3 length: 16 residues. Per germline, CDR1 SGHKS and CDR2 YYEKEE (reference sequence). V was cut by 0 bases and J by 2 bases, with 13 bases left in between.

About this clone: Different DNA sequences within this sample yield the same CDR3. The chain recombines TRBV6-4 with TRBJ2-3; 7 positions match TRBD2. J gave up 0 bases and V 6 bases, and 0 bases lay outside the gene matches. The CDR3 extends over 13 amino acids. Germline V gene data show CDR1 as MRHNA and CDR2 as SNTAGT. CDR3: CASSGGSTDTQYF. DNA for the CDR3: TGTGCCAGCAGCGGGGGGAGCACAGATACGCAGTATTTT.

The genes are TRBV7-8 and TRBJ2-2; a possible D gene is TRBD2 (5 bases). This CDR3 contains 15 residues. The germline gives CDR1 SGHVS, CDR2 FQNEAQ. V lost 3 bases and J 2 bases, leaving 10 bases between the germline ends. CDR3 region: CASSLERVNTGELFF. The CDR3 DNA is TGTGCCAGCAGCTTGGAGAGGGTCAACACCGGGGAGCTGTTTTTT.

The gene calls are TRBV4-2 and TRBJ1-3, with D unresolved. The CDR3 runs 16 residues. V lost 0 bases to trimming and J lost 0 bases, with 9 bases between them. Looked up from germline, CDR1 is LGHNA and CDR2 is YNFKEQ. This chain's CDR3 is CASSQEHGDSGNTIYF. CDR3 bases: TGTGCCAGCAGCCAAGAGCACGGGGACTCTGGAAACACCATATATTTT.

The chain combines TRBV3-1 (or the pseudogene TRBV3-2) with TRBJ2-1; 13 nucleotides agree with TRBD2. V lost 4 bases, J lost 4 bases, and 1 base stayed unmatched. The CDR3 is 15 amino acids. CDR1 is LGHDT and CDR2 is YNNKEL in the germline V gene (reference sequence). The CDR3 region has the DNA TGTGCCAGCAGCCCGGGACTAGCGGGGTACAATGAGCAGTTCTTC. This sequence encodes CASSPGLAGYNEQFF.

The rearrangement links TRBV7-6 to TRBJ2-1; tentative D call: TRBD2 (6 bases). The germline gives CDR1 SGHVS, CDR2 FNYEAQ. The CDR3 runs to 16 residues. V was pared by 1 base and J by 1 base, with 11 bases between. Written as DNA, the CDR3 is TGTGCCAGCAGCTTAGTGGGCGGGGTTTCCTACAATGAGCAGTTCTTC. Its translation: CASSLVGGVSYNEQFF.

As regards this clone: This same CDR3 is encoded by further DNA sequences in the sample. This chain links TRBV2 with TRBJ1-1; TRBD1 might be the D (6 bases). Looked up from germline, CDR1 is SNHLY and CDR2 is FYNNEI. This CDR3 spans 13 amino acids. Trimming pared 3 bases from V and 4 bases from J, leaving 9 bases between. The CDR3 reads CASSDRGVTEAFF. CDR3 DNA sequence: TGTGCCAGCAGTGACAGGGGAGTCACTGAAGCTTTCTTT. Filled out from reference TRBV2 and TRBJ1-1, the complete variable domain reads EPEVTQTPSHQVTQMGQEVILRCVPISNHLYFYWYRQILGQKVEFLVSFYNNEISEKSEIFDDQFSVERPDGSNFTLKIRSTKLEDSAMYFCASSDRGVTEAFFGQGTRLTVV.

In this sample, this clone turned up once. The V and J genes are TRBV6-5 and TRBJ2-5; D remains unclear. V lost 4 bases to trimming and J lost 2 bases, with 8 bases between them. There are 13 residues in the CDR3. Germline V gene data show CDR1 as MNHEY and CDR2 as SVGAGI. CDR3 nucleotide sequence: TGTGCCAGCAGTTTTGGGGTTCAAGAGACCCAGTACTTC. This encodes CASSFGVQETQYF.

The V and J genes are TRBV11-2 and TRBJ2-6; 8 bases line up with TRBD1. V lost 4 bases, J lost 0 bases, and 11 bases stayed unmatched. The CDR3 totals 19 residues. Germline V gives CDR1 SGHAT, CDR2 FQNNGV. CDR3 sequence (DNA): TGTGCCAGCAGCTCCCGCACGGGACAGGCGCTCTCTGGGGCCAACGTCCTGACTTTC. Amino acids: CASSSRTGQALSGANVLTF.

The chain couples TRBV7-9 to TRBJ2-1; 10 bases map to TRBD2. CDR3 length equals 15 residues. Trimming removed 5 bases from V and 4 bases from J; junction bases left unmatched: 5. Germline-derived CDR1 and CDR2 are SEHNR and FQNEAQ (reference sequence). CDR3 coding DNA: TGTGCCAGCAGCCCCGGACTAGCGGAGTACAATGAGCAGTTCTTC. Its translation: CASSPGLAEYNEQFF. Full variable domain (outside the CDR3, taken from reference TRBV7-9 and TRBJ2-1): DTGVSQNPRHKITKRGQNVTFRCDPISEHNRLYWYRQTLGQGPEFLTYFQNEAQLEKSRLLSDRFSAERPKGSFSTLEIQRTEQGDSAMYLCASSPGLAEYNEQFFGPGTRLTVL.

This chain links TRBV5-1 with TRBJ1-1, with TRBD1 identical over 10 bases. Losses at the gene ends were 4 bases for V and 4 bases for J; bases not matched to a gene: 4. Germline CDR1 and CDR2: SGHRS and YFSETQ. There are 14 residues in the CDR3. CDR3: CASSARTGGTEAFF. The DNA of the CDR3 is TGCGCCAGCAGCGCCCGGACAGGGGGCACTGAAGCTTTCTTT.